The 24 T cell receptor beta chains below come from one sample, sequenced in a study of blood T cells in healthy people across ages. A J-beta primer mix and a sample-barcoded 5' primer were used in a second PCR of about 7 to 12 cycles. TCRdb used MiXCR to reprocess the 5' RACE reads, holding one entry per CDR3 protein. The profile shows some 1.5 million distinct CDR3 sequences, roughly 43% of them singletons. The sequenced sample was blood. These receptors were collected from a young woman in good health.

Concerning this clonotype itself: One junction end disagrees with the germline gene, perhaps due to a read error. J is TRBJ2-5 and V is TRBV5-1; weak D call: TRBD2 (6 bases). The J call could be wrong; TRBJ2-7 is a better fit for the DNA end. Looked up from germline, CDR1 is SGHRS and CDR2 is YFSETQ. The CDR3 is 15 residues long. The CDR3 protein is CASNLSGGMIYEQYF. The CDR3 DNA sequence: TGCGCCAGCAACTTGTCTGGCGGGATGATCTACGAGCAGTACTTC.

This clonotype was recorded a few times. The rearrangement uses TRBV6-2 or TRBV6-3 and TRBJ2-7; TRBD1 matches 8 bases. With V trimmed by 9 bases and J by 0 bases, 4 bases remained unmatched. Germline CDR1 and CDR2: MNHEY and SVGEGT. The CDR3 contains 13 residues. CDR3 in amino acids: CASEGQDSYEQYF. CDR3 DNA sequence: TGTGCCAGTGAGGGACAGGACTCCTACGAGCAGTACTTC.

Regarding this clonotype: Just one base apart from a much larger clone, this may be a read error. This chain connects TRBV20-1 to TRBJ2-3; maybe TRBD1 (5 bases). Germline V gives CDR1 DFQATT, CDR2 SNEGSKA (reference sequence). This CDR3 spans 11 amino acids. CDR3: CSATFTGTQYF. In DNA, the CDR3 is TGCAGTGCTACTTTCACAGGTACGCAGTATTTT.

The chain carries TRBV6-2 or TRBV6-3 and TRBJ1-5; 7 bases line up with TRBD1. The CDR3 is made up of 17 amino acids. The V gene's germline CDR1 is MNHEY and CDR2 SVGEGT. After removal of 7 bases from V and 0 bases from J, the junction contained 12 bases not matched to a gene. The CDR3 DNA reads TGTGCCAGCACCTACCGCGGACAGGCCCATAGCAATCAGCCCCAGCATTTT. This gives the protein CASTYRGQAHSNQPQHF.

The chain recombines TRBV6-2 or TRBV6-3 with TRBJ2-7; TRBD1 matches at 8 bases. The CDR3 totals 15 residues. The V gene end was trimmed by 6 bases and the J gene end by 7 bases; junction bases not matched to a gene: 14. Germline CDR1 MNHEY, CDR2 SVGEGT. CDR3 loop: CASRILTGGFNEQYF. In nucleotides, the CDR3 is TGTGCCAGCAGAATACTCACAGGGGGTTTCAATGAGCAGTACTTC.

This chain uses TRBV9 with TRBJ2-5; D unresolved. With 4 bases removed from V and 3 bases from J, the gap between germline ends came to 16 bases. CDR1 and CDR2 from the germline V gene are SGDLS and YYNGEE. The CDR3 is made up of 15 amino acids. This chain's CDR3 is CASSLRWGDEETQYF. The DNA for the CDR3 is TGTGCCAGCAGCCTGAGGTGGGGTGATGAAGAGACCCAGTACTTC.

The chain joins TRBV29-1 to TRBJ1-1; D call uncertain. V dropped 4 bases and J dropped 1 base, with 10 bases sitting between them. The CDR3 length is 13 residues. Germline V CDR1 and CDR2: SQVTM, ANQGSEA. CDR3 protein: CSVAVGRNTEAFF. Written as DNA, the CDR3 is TGCAGCGTTGCAGTAGGGAGGAACACTGAAGCTTTCTTT.

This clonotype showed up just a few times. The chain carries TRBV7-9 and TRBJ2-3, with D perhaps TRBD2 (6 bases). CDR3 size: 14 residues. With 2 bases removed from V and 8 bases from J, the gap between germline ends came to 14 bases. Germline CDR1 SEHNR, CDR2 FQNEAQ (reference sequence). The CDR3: CASSLQEGFGTQYF. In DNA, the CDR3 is TGTGCCAGCAGCTTACAGGAGGGGTTTGGTACGCAGTATTTT.

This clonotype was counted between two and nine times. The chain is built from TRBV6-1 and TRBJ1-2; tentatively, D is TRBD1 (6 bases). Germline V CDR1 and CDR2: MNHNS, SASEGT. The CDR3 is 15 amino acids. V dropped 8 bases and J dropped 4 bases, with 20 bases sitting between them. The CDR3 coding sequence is TGTGCCAGCGTCCCTGGCCCAGGGACAAGCTATGGCTACACCTTC. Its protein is CASVPGPGTSYGYTF.

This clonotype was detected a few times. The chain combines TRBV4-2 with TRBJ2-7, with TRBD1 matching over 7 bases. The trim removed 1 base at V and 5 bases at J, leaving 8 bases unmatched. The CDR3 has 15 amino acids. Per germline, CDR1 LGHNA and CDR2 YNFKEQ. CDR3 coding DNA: TGTGCCAGCAGCCAAGTTGGCCAGGGGGAAGACGAGCAGTACTTC. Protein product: CASSQVGQGEDEQYF.

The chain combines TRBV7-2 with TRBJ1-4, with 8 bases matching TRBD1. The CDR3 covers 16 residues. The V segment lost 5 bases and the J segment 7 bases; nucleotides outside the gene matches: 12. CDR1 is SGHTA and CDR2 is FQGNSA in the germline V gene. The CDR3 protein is CASSLQRDRRSEKLFF. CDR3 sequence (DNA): TGTGCCAGCAGCCTCCAACGGGACAGGCGGAGTGAAAAACTGTTTTTT.

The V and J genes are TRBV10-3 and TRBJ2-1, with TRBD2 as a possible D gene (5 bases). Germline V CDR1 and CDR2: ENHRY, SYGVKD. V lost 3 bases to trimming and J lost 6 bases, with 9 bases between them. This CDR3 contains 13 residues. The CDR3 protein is CAISDRTFNEQFF. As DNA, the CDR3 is TGTGCCATCAGTGACCGGACTTTCAATGAGCAGTTCTTC.

The CDR3 nucleotides are TGCGCCAGCAGCCACACAAGGAAGGGGGGCGGCTACACCTTC. Amino acids: CASSHTRKGGGYTF. This chain joins TRBV4-3 and TRBJ1-2, with a possible D match to TRBD1 (6 bases). Germline V gene lookup returns CDR1 LGHNA and CDR2 YSLEER. V dropped 3 bases and J dropped 8 bases, with 16 bases sitting between them. This CDR3 region has 14 residues.

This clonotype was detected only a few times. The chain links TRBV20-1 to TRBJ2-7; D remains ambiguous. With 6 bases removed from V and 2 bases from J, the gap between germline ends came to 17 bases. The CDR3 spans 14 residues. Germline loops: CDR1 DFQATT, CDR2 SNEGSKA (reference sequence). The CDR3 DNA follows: TGCAGTGCCCTGTGGGCTGACCTAGCCTACGAGCAGTACTTC. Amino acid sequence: CSALWADLAYEQYF.

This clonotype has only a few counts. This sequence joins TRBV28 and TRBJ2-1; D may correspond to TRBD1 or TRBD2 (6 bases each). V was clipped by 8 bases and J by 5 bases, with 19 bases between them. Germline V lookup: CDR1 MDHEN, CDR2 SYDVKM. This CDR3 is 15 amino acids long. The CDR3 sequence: CASGSGTGGHNEQFF. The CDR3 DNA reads TGTGCCAGCGGCTCGGGAACCGGGGGCCACAATGAGCAGTTCTTC.

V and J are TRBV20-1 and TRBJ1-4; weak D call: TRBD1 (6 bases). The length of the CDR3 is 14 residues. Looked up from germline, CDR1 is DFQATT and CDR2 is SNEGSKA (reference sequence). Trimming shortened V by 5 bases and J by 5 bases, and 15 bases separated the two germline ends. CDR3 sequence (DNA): TGCAGTGCTCAGGCCGGGGGGCGGAATGAAAAACTGTTTTTT. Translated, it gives CSAQAGGRNEKLFF.

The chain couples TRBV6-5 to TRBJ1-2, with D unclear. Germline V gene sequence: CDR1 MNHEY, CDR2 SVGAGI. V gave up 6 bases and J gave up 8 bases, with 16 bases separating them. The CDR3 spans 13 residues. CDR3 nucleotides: TGTGCCAGCAGAGTGGGGTCCGGGAGGGGCTACACCTTC. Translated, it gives CASRVGSGRGYTF.

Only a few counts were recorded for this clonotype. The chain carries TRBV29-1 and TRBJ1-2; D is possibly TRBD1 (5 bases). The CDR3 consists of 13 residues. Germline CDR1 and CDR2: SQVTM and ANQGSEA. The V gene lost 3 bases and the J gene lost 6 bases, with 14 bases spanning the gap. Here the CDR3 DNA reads TGCAGCGTTGAGCCGGGGTGGGGGGATGGCTACACCTTC. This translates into CSVEPGWGDGYTF.

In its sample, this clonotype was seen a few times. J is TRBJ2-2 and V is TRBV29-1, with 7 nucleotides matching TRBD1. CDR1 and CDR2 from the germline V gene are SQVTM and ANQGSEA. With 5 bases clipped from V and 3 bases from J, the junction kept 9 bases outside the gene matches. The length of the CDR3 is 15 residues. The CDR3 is CSVLGQEPYTGELFF. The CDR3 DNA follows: TGCAGCGTTCTAGGACAGGAGCCATACACCGGGGAGCTGTTTTTT.

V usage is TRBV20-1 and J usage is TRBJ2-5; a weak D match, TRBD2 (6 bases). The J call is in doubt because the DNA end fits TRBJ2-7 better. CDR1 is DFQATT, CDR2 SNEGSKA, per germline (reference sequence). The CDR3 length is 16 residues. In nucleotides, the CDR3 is TGCAGTGCTACGTCGAGTAGAACTAGGGCAGCGGGCGAGCAGTACTTC. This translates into CSATSSRTRAAGEQYF.

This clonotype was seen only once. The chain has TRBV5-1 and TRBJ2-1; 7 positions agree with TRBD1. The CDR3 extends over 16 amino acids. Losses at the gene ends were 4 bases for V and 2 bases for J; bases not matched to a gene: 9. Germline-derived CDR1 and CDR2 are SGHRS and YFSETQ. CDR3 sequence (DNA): TGCGCCAGCAGCCTGAGGGACAGAATCACCTACAATGAGCAGTTCTTC. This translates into CASSLRDRITYNEQFF.

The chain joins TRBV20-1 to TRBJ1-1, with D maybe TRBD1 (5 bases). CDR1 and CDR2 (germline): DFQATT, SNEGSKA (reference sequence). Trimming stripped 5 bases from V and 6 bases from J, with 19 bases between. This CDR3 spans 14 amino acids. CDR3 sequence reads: CSARLGGAAAEAFF. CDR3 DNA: TGCAGTGCTCGACTCGGTGGGGCTGCGGCTGAAGCTTTCTTT.

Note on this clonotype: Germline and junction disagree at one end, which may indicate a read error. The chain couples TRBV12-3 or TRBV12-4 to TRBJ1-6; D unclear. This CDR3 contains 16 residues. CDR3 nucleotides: TGTGCCAGCAGTCCTACCGGGAGCTCCCATAATTCACCCCTCCACTTT. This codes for CASSPTGSSHNSPLHF.

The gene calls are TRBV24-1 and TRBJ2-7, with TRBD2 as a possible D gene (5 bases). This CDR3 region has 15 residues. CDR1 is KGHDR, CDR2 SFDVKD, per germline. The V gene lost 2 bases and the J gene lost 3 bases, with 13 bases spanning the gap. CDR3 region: CATSDSREEDYEQYF. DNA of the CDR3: TGTGCCACCAGTGATTCGAGGGAAGAGGACTACGAGCAGTACTTC.